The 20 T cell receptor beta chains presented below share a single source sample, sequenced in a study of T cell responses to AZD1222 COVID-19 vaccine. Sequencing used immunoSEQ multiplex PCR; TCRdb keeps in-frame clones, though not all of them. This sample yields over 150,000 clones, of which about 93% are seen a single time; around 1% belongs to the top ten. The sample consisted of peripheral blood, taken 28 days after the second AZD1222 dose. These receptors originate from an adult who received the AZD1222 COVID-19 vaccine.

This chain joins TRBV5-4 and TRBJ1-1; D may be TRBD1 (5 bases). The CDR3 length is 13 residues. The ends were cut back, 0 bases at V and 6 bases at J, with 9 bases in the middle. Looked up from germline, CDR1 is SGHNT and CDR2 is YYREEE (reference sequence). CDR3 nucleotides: TGTGCCAGCAGCTTGGGAAGAGGGGCTGAAGCTTTCTTT. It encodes CASSLGRGAEAFF.

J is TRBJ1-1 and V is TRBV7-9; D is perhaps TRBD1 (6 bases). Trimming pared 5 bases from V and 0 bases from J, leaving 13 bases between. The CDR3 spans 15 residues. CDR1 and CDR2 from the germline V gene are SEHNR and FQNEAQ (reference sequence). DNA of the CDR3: TGTGCCAGCAGCGCCTCGACAGGATTGAACACTGAAGCTTTCTTT. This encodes CASSASTGLNTEAFF.

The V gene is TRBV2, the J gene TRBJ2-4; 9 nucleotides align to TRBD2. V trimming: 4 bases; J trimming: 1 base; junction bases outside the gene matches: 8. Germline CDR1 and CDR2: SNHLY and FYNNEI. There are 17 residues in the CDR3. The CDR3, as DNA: TGTGCCAGCAGTGCTGAGGCTAGCGGGGTTGCCAAAAACATTCAGTACTTC. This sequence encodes CASSAEASGVAKNIQYF.

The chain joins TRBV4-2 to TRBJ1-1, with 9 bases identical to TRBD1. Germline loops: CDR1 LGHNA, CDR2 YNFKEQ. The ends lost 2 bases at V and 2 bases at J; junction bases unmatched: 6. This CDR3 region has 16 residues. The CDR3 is CASSQSGTGRNTEAFF. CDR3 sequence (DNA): TGTGCCAGCAGCCAATCTGGGACAGGGAGAAACACTGAAGCTTTCTTT.

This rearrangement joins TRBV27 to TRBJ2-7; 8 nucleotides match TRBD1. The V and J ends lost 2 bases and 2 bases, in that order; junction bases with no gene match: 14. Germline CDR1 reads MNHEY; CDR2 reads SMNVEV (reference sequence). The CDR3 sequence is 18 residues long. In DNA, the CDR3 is TGTGCCAGCAGTTTAGTGCCGGGACAGGCGGCTTTCCCCTACGAGCAGTACTTC. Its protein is CASSLVPGQAAFPYEQYF.

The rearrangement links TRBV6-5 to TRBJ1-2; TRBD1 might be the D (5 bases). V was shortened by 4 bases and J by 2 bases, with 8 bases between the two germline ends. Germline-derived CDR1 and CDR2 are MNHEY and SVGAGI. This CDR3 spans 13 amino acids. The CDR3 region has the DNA TGTGCCAGCAGTTTGCGGGACAACTATGGCTACACCTTC. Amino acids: CASSLRDNYGYTF.

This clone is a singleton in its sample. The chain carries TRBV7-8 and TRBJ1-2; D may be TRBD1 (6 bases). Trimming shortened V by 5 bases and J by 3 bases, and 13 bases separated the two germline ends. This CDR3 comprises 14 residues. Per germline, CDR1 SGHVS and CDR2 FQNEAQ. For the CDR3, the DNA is TGTGCCAGCAGCCCACAGAGGGGGGACTATGGCTACACCTTC. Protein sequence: CASSPQRGDYGYTF. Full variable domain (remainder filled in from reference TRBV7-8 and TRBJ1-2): GAGVSQSPRYKVAKRGQDVALRCDPISGHVSLFWYQQALGQGPEFLTYFQNEAQLDKSGLPSDRFFAERPEGSVSTLKIQRTQQEDSAVYLCASSPQRGDYGYTFGSGTRLTVV.

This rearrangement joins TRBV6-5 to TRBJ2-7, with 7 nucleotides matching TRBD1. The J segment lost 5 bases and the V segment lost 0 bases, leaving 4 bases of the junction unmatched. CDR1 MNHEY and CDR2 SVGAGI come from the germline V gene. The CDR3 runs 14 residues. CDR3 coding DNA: TGTGCCAGCAGTTACTCGAAACAGGGGAACGAGCAGTACTTC. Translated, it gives CASSYSKQGNEQYF.

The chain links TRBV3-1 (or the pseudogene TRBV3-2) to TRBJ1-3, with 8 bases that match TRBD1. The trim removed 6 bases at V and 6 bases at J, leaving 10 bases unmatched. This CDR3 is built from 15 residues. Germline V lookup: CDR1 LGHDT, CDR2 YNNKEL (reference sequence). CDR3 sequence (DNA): TGTGCCAGCAGTCGTATGACAGGGGCGGAAAACACCATATATTTT. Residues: CASSRMTGAENTIYF.

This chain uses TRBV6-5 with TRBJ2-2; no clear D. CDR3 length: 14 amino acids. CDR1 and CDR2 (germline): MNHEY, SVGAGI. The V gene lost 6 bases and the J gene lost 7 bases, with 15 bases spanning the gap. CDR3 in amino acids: CASRPGRRSGELFF. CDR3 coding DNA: TGTGCCAGCAGACCCGGACGTAGAAGCGGGGAGCTGTTTTTT.

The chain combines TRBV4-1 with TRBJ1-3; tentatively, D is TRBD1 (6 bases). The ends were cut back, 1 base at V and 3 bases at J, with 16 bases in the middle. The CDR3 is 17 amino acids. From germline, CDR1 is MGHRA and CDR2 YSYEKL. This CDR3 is CASSQGRQGKIGNTIYF. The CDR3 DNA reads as TGCGCCAGCAGCCAAGGGCGCCAGGGGAAAATTGGAAACACCATATATTTT.

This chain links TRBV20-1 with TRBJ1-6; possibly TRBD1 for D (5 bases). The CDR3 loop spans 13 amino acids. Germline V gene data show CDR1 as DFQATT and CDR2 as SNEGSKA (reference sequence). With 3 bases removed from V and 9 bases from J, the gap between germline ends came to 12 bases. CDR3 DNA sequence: TGCAGTGCTAGTGGAGTGGGGCGTTCACCCCTCCACTTT. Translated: CSASGVGRSPLHF.

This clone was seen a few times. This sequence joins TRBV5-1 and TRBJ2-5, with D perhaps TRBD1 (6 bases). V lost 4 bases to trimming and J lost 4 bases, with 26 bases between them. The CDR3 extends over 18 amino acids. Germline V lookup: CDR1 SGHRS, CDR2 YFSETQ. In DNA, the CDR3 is TGCGCCAGCAGCCCCCCTCCATATGGACAGCCAGCAGGAGAGACCCAGTACTTC. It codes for CASSPPPYGQPAGETQYF.

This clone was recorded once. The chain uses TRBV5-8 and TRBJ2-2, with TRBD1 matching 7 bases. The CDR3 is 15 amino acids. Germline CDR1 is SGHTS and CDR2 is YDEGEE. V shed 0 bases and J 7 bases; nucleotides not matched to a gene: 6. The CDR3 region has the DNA TGTGCCAGCAGCTTGGGACAGGGTTTGCACGGGGAGCTGTTTTTT. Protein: CASSLGQGLHGELFF.

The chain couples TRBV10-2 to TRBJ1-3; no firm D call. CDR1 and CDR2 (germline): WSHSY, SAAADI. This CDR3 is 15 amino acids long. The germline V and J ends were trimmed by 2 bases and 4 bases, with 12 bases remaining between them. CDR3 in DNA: TGCGCCAGCAGTGAGGACAACTGGCCCGGAAACACCATATATTTT. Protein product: CASSEDNWPGNTIYF.

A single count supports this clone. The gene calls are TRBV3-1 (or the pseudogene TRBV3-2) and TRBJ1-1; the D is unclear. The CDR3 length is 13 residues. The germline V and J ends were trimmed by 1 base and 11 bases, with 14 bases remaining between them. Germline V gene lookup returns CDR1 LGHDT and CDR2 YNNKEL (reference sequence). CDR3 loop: CASSQGGRARAFF. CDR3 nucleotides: TGTGCCAGCAGCCAAGGTGGGCGGGCAAGGGCTTTCTTT.

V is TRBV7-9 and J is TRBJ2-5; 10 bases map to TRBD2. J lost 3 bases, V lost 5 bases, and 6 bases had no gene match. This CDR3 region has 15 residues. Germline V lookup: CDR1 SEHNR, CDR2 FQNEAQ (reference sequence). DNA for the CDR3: TGTGCCAGCAGCCTCAGGACTAGCGGAAAAGAGACCCAGTACTTC. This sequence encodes CASSLRTSGKETQYF. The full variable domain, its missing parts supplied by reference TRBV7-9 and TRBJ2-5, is DTGVSQNPRHKITKRGQNVTFRCDPISEHNRLYWYRQTLGQGPEFLTYFQNEAQLEKSRLLSDRFSAERPKGSFSTLEIQRTEQGDSAMYLCASSLRTSGKETQYFGPGTRLLVL.

CDR3 protein: CASSFGRNYGYTF. The CDR3 DNA follows: TGTGCCAGCAGTTTCGGCCGGAACTATGGCTACACCTTC. The gene calls are TRBV27 and TRBJ1-2; no firm D call. The V gene's germline CDR1 is MNHEY and CDR2 SMNVEV (reference sequence). The CDR3 spans 13 residues. Trimming left V 3 bases short and J 2 bases short, with 7 bases between.

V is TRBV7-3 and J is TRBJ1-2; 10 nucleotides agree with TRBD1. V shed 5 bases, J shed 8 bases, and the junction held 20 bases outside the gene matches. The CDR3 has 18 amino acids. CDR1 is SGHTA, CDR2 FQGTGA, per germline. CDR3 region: CASSLKGAGTGAWEGYTF. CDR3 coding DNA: TGTGCCAGCAGCCTGAAAGGAGCCGGGACAGGGGCCTGGGAGGGCTACACCTTC.

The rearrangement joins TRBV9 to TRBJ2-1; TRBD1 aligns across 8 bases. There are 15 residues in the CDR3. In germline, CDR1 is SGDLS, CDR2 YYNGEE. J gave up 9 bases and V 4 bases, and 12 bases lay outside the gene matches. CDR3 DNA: TGTGCCAGCAGCCTCGGACAGGGCAGGGCCCTTGAGCAGTTCTTC. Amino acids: CASSLGQGRALEQFF.